This entry concerns a single TCR beta chain. No antigen is known for it. The treatment denotes: oral pan-JAK inhibitor, 5-10 mg twice daily. Following extraction, RNA underwent reverse transcription to cDNA, which served as the sequencing template. The repertoire was sequenced with immunoSEQ multiplex PCR; TCRdb's copy has only in-frame clones and lacks some. This table has about 220,000 clones, under 60% appearing once. These data belong to a study of CD8+ T cells in alopecia areata. Overall study findings and caveats: Relative to mice, TCR sharing across patients was less clear, a difference possibly HLA-related.

The origin of this receptor is a human donor with alopecia areata. Specimen: CD4+ T cells sorted from blood, collected at week 4, from a patient treated with tofacitinib.

The CDR3 coding sequence is TGTGCCAGCAGCTCCGGACAGGGAGGAGAGACCCAGTACTTC. Translating it yields CASSSGQGGETQYF. The chain couples TRBV11-2 to TRBJ2-5; 8 bases map to TRBD1. This CDR3 is built from 14 residues. J gave up 4 bases and V 4 bases, and 5 bases lay outside the gene matches. CDR1 and CDR2 (germline): SGHAT, FQNNGV.